Listed here are 25 T cell receptor beta chains from one sample, sequenced in a study of blood T cell repertoires in COVID-19. The method was immunoSEQ multiplex PCR; TCRdb's version includes in-frame clones alone and lacks a portion of them. The sample holds about 110,000 clones, roughly 86% seen once. The specimen was peripheral blood. Receptors originate from a man aged 35 to 55 with acute or convalescent COVID-19.

V and J are TRBV30 and TRBJ1-2; 8 bases are a match to TRBD1. CDR3 length: 14 residues. The germline CDR1 and CDR2 sequences are GTSNPN and SVGIG (reference sequence). V lost 4 bases to trimming and J lost 4 bases; unmatched junction nucleotides: 8. The CDR3 DNA sequence: TGTGCCTGGACCCCGAACAGGGGGAGCTATGGCTACACCTTC. Translation gives CAWTPNRGSYGYTF.

The chain employs TRBV7-9 and TRBJ1-2, with TRBD1 matching 11 bases. J was trimmed by 5 bases and V by 4 bases; bases with no gene match: 3. The CDR3 extends over 14 amino acids. Germline-derived CDR1 and CDR2 are SEHNR and FQNEAQ (reference sequence). The CDR3 protein is CASSYGTGGYGYTF. The CDR3, as DNA: TGTGCCAGCAGCTATGGGACAGGGGGGTATGGCTACACCTTC. The complete variable domain, with remaining parts taken from reference TRBV7-9 and TRBJ1-2, reads DTGVSQNPRHKITKRGQNVTFRCDPISEHNRLYWYRQTLGQGPEFLTYFQNEAQLEKSRLLSDRFSAERPKGSFSTLEIQRTEQGDSAMYLCASSYGTGGYGYTFGSGTRLTVV.

The CDR3 DNA sequence: TGTGCCAGCAGCTTGAACAGGGGGCTAAAGGGCTACACCTTC. Translated: CASSLNRGLKGYTF. The chain is built from TRBV5-6 and TRBJ1-2; 9 bases are a match to TRBD1. The CDR3 covers 14 residues. Germline V lookup: CDR1 SGHDT, CDR2 YYEEEE. With 1 base clipped from V and 8 bases from J, the junction kept 6 bases outside the gene matches.

The chain employs TRBV19 and TRBJ2-3; 10 bases are a match to TRBD1. Per germline, CDR1 LNHDA and CDR2 SQIVND (reference sequence). This CDR3 is 16 amino acids long. With V trimmed by 4 bases and J by 7 bases, 11 bases remained unmatched. CDR3 protein: CASSRGQGGALNTQYF. The CDR3 DNA sequence: TGTGCCAGTAGTAGAGGACAGGGGGGAGCACTCAATACGCAGTATTTT.

The chain recombines TRBV5-6 with TRBJ2-1; 13 bases align to TRBD2. The germline V gene encodes CDR1 SGHDT and CDR2 YYEEEE. The CDR3 consists of 14 residues. The V gene end was trimmed by 4 bases and the J gene end by 6 bases; junction bases not matched to a gene: 1. The CDR3 coding sequence is TGTGCCAGCAGCCGACTAGCGGGAGGCAATGAGCAGTTCTTC. Translation gives CASSRLAGGNEQFF. Full variable domain (rest looked up from reference TRBV5-6 and TRBJ2-1): DAGVTQSPTHLIKTRGQQVTLRCSPKSGHDTVSWYQQALGQGPQFIFQYYEEEERQRGNFPDRFSGHQFPNYSSELNVNALLLGDSALYLCASSRLAGGNEQFFGPGTRLTVL.

J is TRBJ2-2 and V is TRBV6-1, with D unclear. V gave up 3 bases and J gave up 2 bases, with 7 bases separating them. Germline V gene lookup returns CDR1 MNHNS and CDR2 SASEGT. This CDR3 comprises 14 residues. The DNA for the CDR3 is TGTGCCAGCAGTGAGGGCCGAAACACCGGGGAGCTGTTTTTT. This gives the protein CASSEGRNTGELFF.

The chain links TRBV10-3 to TRBJ2-1; perhaps TRBD1 as D (5 bases). The CDR3 totals 12 residues. V was trimmed by 4 bases and J by 10 bases, leaving 11 bases between them. Per the germline V gene, CDR1 is ENHRY and CDR2 is SYGVKD. The CDR3 DNA reads TGTGCCATCAGTGCCCACAGGACGGAGCAGTTCTTC. Its protein product is CAISAHRTEQFF.

The J gene is TRBJ1-1, the V gene TRBV12-3 or TRBV12-4, with D unclear. The V end was cut by 1 base, the J end by 1 base, with 4 bases between. This CDR3 contains 13 residues. The CDR3 here is CASSLVANTEAFF. The CDR3 bases are TGTGCCAGCAGTTTAGTAGCGAACACTGAAGCTTTCTTT.

The CDR3 DNA reads as TGTGCCAGCAGTCGACAGGTAACGAACACCGGGGAGCTGTTTTTT. Translation gives CASSRQVTNTGELFF. This chain uses TRBV3-1 (or the pseudogene TRBV3-2) with TRBJ2-2, with D possibly TRBD1 on 6 matching bases. The CDR3 length is 15 residues. CDR1 LGHDT and CDR2 YNNKEL come from the germline V gene (reference sequence). V lost 6 bases and J lost 0, with 11 bases in between.

This clone was observed a single time. The CDR3 DNA is TGTGCCAGCAGGGCGACAGGGTTCGGAAACACCATATATTTT. Translated, it gives CASRATGFGNTIYF. The chain recombines TRBV6-5 with TRBJ1-3; TRBD1 aligns across 7 bases. This CDR3 comprises 14 residues. The germline V gene has CDR1 MNHEY and CDR2 SVGAGI. Losses at the gene ends were 6 bases for V and 4 bases for J; bases not matched to a gene: 6.

V and J are TRBV20-1 and TRBJ2-3; 8 positions match TRBD1. The CDR3 loop spans 15 amino acids. After removal of 3 bases from V and 4 bases from J, the junction contained 9 bases not matched to a gene. CDR1 is DFQATT and CDR2 is SNEGSKA in the germline V gene (reference sequence). In DNA, the CDR3 is TGCAGTGCTAGTCCTCGGACAGGGCTGCCAGATACGCAGTATTTT. Translation gives CSASPRTGLPDTQYF.

The rearrangement links TRBV11-2 to TRBJ1-2; no clear D. This CDR3 contains 13 residues. V was pared by 1 base and J by 2 bases, with 5 bases between. The V gene's germline CDR1 is SGHAT and CDR2 FQNNGV. CDR3 DNA sequence: TGTGCCAGCAGCTTAGTGGGCAACTATGGCTACACCTTC. Protein sequence: CASSLVGNYGYTF. Using reference TRBV11-2 and TRBJ1-2 for the parts outside the CDR3, the full variable domain is EAGVAQSPRYKIIEKRQSVAFWCNPISGHATLYWYQQILGQGPKLLIQFQNNGVVDDSQLPKDRFSAERLKGVDSTLKIQPAKLEDSAVYLCASSLVGNYGYTFGSGTRLTVV.

The chain recombines TRBV6-6 with TRBJ1-4, with D perhaps TRBD1 (5 bases). Germline CDR1 is MNHNY and CDR2 is SVGAGI (reference sequence). Trimming removed 6 bases at V and 8 bases at J, with 16 bases between. The CDR3 has 14 amino acids. The CDR3 is CASSLVGGGEKLFF. The DNA for the CDR3 is TGTGCCAGCAGCCTAGTGGGGGGTGGGGAAAAACTGTTTTTT.

The chain employs TRBV14 and TRBJ1-5; a weak D match, TRBD1 (5 bases). Germline lookup yields CDR1 SGHDN and CDR2 FVKESK. This CDR3 region has 16 residues. Trimming took 1 base from V and 4 from J, leaving 14 bases between them. CDR3 nucleotide sequence: TGTGCCAGCAGCCAAGTAGGGGCAGGCTTTAATCAGCCCCAGCATTTT. This translates into CASSQVGAGFNQPQHF.

The CDR3 sequence: CASSQGGQGAPEAFF. The CDR3 DNA reads as TGTGCCAGCAGCCAAGGGGGACAGGGGGCTCCTGAAGCTTTCTTT. J is TRBJ1-1 and V is TRBV4-2; 12 bases match TRBD1. The CDR3 runs to 15 residues. The J segment lost 6 bases and the V segment lost 1 base, leaving 3 bases of the junction unmatched. CDR1 and CDR2 (germline): LGHNA, YNFKEQ.

The V call is TRBV5-4, the J call TRBJ1-2, with a tentative D call TRBD1 (6 bases). CDR1 is SGHNT, CDR2 YYREEE, per germline (reference sequence). This CDR3 has 14 amino acids. Trimming cost V 4 bases and J 8 bases, with 18 bases left between them. The CDR3, as DNA: TGTGCCAGCAGCCAGGGGACGACGAACTTGGGCTACACCTTC. Translated: CASSQGTTNLGYTF.

V usage is TRBV7-2 and J usage is TRBJ2-1; TRBD2 matches at 9 bases. This CDR3 is built from 15 residues. Germline CDR1 is SGHTA and CDR2 is FQGNSA. V gave up 4 bases and J gave up 4 bases; unmatched junction bases: 5. DNA for the CDR3: TGTGCCAGCAGCTCAGGACTAGCGATATACAATGAGCAGTTCTTC. This translates into CASSSGLAIYNEQFF.

V and J are TRBV27 and TRBJ2-3, with D tentatively TRBD1 (6 bases). Germline V lookup: CDR1 MNHEY, CDR2 SMNVEV (reference sequence). Trimming took off 0 bases at V and 9 bases at J, with 22 bases between the two ends. The CDR3 runs 17 residues. CDR3 nucleotide sequence: TGTGCCAGCAGTTTATCAACTGGCAGGCGAACTCAGGGGACGCAGTATTTT. It yields the protein CASSLSTGRRTQGTQYF.

The rearrangement links TRBV6-5 to TRBJ1-6, with a weak D call TRBD1 (5 bases). CDR3 length: 15 residues. Looked up from germline, CDR1 is MNHEY and CDR2 is SVGAGI. V shed 8 bases and J shed 1 base, with 12 bases lying between them. The DNA of the CDR3 is TGTGCCAGCCAACTCCAGGGTTCCTATAATTCACCCCTCCACTTT. Translated: CASQLQGSYNSPLHF.

The J gene is TRBJ1-2, the V gene TRBV27; 7 bases are a match to TRBD1. The CDR3 consists of 14 residues. Germline V gene lookup returns CDR1 MNHEY and CDR2 SMNVEV (reference sequence). The junction had 9 bases not matched to a gene; V was cut back by 6 bases and J by 5 bases. The chain's CDR3 is CASRSQGKVYGYTF. In nucleotides, the CDR3 is TGTGCCAGCAGATCACAGGGGAAAGTTTATGGCTACACCTTC.

The chain joins TRBV7-8 to TRBJ1-6; 7 positions agree with TRBD1. V gave up 5 bases and J gave up 9 bases; unmatched junction bases: 7. The CDR3 is made up of 14 amino acids. Germline CDR1 SGHVS, CDR2 FQNEAQ. The CDR3 sequence: CASSPDRVVSPLHF. The CDR3 DNA follows: TGTGCCAGCAGCCCAGACAGGGTTGTTTCACCCCTCCACTTT. Drawing the rest from reference TRBV7-8 and TRBJ1-6, the complete variable domain is GAGVSQSPRYKVAKRGQDVALRCDPISGHVSLFWYQQALGQGPEFLTYFQNEAQLDKSGLPSDRFFAERPEGSVSTLKIQRTQQEDSAVYLCASSPDRVVSPLHFGNGTRLTVT.

This clone was seen a single time. The rearrangement joins TRBV5-4 to TRBJ2-7, with D perhaps TRBD2 (7 bases). The V end was cut by 1 base, the J end by 5 bases, with 13 bases between. The CDR3 spans 14 residues. Germline values: CDR1 SGHNT, CDR2 YYREEE (reference sequence). The CDR3 protein is CASSLRGGRDEQYF. CDR3 nucleotides: TGTGCCAGCAGCTTGAGGGGGGGGCGAGACGAGCAGTACTTC.

J is TRBJ2-2 and V is TRBV1; the table's D call of TRBD2 was not tested on the DNA. TRBV1 is an annotated pseudogene. The CDR3 consists of 20 residues. The DNA for the CDR3 is TGCACCAGCAGTATAGGTTGGGTTTTCGGCGCTCGCGGGGTGACCGGGGAGCTGTTTTTT. Amino acids: CTSSIGWVFGARGVTGELFF.

The chain is built from TRBV5-4 and TRBJ1-1; 7 bases map to TRBD1. Germline V gene lookup returns CDR1 SGHNT and CDR2 YYREEE (reference sequence). With 4 bases clipped from V and 6 bases from J, the junction kept 12 bases outside the gene matches. The CDR3 length is 15 residues. The CDR3 loop is CASSPPPTGSAEAFF. The CDR3 bases are TGTGCCAGCAGCCCTCCCCCGACAGGGAGCGCTGAAGCTTTCTTT.

V usage is TRBV30 and J usage is TRBJ1-2, with TRBD1 as a possible D gene (6 bases). Germline-derived CDR1 and CDR2 are GTSNPN and SVGIG (reference sequence). Between the trimmed V and J ends, which lost 3 bases and 3 bases, there was a span of 8 bases. The CDR3 has 12 residues. The CDR3 loop reads CAWRQGDYGYTF. In nucleotides, the CDR3 is TGTGCCTGGAGACAGGGAGACTATGGCTACACCTTC.